The clone carrying this TCR beta chain was counted many times. In TCRdb, the 5' RACE reads were re-called with MiXCR into one record per CDR3 protein. The table records roughly 97,000 distinct CDR3 sequences, roughly 8.3% of them present only once. These data come from a study of CD8 T cells in ankylosing spondylitis. V was shortened by 5 bases and J by 3 bases, with 14 bases between the two germline ends. Germline lookup yields CDR1 MDHEN and CDR2 SYDVKM. The CDR3 length is 14 residues. This clonotype originated in a male donor with ankylosing spondylitis or in good health (not recorded which). Sequencing used blood, either unsorted or a sorted T cell fraction (not recorded which). V gene TRBV28 combines with J gene TRBJ2-7; D not resolved. This CDR3 is CASSPGDKIYEQYF. Here the CDR3 DNA reads TGTGCCAGCAGTCCCGGCGACAAGATCTACGAGCAGTACTTC.